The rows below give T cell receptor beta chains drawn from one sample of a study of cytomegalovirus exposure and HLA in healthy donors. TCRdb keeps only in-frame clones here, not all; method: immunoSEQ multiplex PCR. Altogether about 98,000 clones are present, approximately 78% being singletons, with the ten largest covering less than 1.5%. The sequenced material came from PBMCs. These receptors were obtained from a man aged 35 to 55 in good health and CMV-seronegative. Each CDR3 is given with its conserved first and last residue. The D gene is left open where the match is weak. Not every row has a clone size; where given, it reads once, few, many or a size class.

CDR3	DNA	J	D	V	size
CASSPDRNDGYTF	TGCGCCAGCAGCCCGGACAGGAATGATGGCTACACCTTC	TRBJ1-2	TRBD1	TRBV5-1	-
CASSLGGVDLREQYF	TGTGCCAGCAGCTTAGGGGGCGTAGATCTACGCGAGCAGTACTTC	TRBJ2-7	-	TRBV7-2	-
CASSSGLASPVNEQFF	TGCGCCAGCAGCTCGGGACTAGCGTCACCTGTGAATGAGCAGTTCTTC	TRBJ2-1	TRBD2	TRBV4-1	few
CASSQRTAIGYEQYF	TGTGCCAGCAGCCAGAGGACAGCAATAGGATACGAGCAGTACTTC	TRBJ2-7	-	TRBV7-9	-
CASSQTAGYTDTQYF	TGTGCCAGCAGTCAAACAGCGGGCTACACAGATACGCAGTATTTT	TRBJ2-3	-	TRBV7-3	-
CAVGTGGRNEKLFF	TGTGCCGTCGGGACAGGGGGCCGGAATGAAAAACTGTTTTTT	TRBJ1-4	TRBD1	TRBV7-9	-
CAIRDGLFYEQYF	TGTGCCATCAGGGACGGACTTTTCTACGAGCAGTACTTC	TRBJ2-7	-	TRBV10-3	-
CASSSTTGMAFF	TGTGCCAGCAGCTCGACTACGGGGATGGCTTTCTTT	TRBJ1-1	-	TRBV7-8	once
CASSLRSARIQETQYF	TGTGCCAGCAGCTTACGCAGCGCACGAATACAAGAGACCCAGTACTTC	TRBJ2-5	-	TRBV7-9	-
CAISGDRGNQPQHF	TGTGCCATCAGTGGGGACAGGGGCAATCAGCCCCAGCATTTT	TRBJ1-5	TRBD1	TRBV10-3	-
CATPKNQPQHF	TGCGCCACCCCCAAAAATCAGCCCCAGCATTTT	TRBJ1-5	-	TRBV5-1	-
CASSPRQVMNTGELFF	TGTGCCAGCAGCCCCAGACAGGTTATGAACACCGGGGAGCTGTTTTTT	TRBJ2-2	-	TRBV7-9	once
CATSDRPGNTIYF	TGTGCCACCTCAGACAGGCCTGGAAACACCATATATTTT	TRBJ1-3	-	TRBV19	-
CAISDAGGQGTGELFF	TGTGCCATCAGTGACGCGGGGGGGCAGGGCACCGGGGAGCTGTTTTTT	TRBJ2-2	TRBD2	TRBV10-3	-
CASSLLRTGELFF	TGTGCCAGCAGCTTACTACGCACCGGGGAGCTGTTTTTT	TRBJ2-2	-	TRBV7-7	-
CASSYATGGGETQYF	TGCGCCAGCAGTTACGCGACAGGGGGCGGGGAGACCCAGTACTTC	TRBJ2-5	TRBD1	TRBV6-5	-
CASSLFLRTEDEQYF	TGTGCCAGCAGCTTATTCCTCCGGACAGAAGACGAGCAGTACTTC	TRBJ2-7	-	TRBV11-2	-